These 28 T cell receptor beta chains came from one sample sequenced in a study of T cell changes during pregnancy in multiple sclerosis. Sequencing was performed with immunoSEQ multiplex PCR; in TCRdb, only in-frame clones are kept and a portion is missing. The sample carries tens of thousands of clones, approximately 94% recorded once. The material sequenced was CD8+ T cells from peripheral blood mononuclear cells, taken after pregnancy. The receptor set was obtained from a female donor with multiple sclerosis, enrolled in a pregnancy study.

The chain has TRBV19 and TRBJ2-1; D uncertain. The V gene's germline CDR1 is LNHDA and CDR2 SQIVND (reference sequence). The CDR3 consists of 13 residues. V lost 3 bases and J lost 3, with 6 bases in between. CDR3 bases: TGTGCCAGTAGTATGCAGGTCTACAATGAGCAGTTCTTC. This translates into CASSMQVYNEQFF. The whole variable domain, filled in from reference TRBV19 and TRBJ2-1, reads DGGITQSPKYLFRKEGQNVTLSCEQNLNHDAMYWYRQDPGQGLRLIYYSQIVNDFQKGDIAEGYSVSREKKESFPLTVTSAQKNPTAFYLCASSMQVYNEQFFGPGTRLTVL.

The chain is built from TRBV29-1 and TRBJ2-2; D perhaps matches TRBD2 (6 bases). V gave up 7 bases and J gave up 2 bases, with 23 bases separating them. Germline V CDR1 and CDR2: SQVTM, ANQGSEA. The CDR3 consists of 17 residues. The chain's CDR3 is CSGQFSGLNENTGELFF. CDR3 in DNA: TGCAGCGGACAATTTAGCGGACTAAACGAAAACACCGGGGAGCTGTTTTTT.

This clone has only one observation. J is TRBJ2-7 and V is TRBV29-1; 9 bases map to TRBD1. The CDR3 has 15 amino acids. V gave up 2 bases and J gave up 2 bases; unmatched junction bases: 7. Germline values: CDR1 SQVTM, CDR2 ANQGSEA. The CDR3 protein is CSVELPGQGAYEQYF. For the CDR3, the DNA is TGCAGCGTTGAATTGCCGGGACAGGGAGCCTACGAGCAGTACTTC.

V is TRBV2 and J is TRBJ1-1, with TRBD1 matching 8 bases. The CDR3 has 15 residues. Germline V gene lookup returns CDR1 SNHLY and CDR2 FYNNEI. With 6 bases clipped from V and 2 bases from J, the junction kept 8 bases outside the gene matches. CDR3 residues: CASRGGPGGNTEAFF. As DNA, the CDR3 is TGTGCCAGCAGGGGGGGGCCAGGGGGCAACACTGAAGCTTTCTTT.

Only one count was recorded for this clone. The chain combines TRBV5-6 with TRBJ2-5; 9 bases are a match to TRBD2. The CDR3 covers 13 residues. CDR1 is SGHDT, CDR2 YYEEEE, per germline. Germline trimming cut 0 bases from V and 7 bases from J; bases unmatched to any gene: 1. CDR3: CASSLVLAGTQYF. DNA of the CDR3: TGTGCCAGCAGCTTGGTACTAGCGGGGACCCAGTACTTC.

J is TRBJ2-1 and V is TRBV10-3; possible D gene TRBD2, 5 bases. Germline CDR1 ENHRY, CDR2 SYGVKD. This CDR3 contains 16 residues. Trimming stripped 0 bases from V and 0 bases from J, with 9 bases between. The CDR3 is CAISESDYSSYNEQFF. The DNA for the CDR3 is TGTGCCATCAGTGAGTCTGACTACAGCTCCTACAATGAGCAGTTCTTC.

This sequence joins TRBV5-1 and TRBJ2-2, with 9 bases matching TRBD2. Germline loops: CDR1 SGHRS, CDR2 YFSETQ. With V trimmed by 5 bases and J by 3 bases, 11 bases remained unmatched. The CDR3 is made up of 17 amino acids. CDR3 amino acids: CASSPWAGGGDTGELFF. The CDR3 DNA sequence: TGCGCCAGCAGTCCCTGGGCCGGCGGGGGGGACACCGGGGAGCTGTTTTTT.

This chain connects TRBV19 to TRBJ2-1; 10 bases align to TRBD2. The CDR3 totals 14 residues. Germline V gene sequence: CDR1 LNHDA, CDR2 SQIVND (reference sequence). V lost 6 bases and J lost 3; bases outside the gene matches: 2. The CDR3 region has the DNA TGTGCCAGTAGAGTAGCGGGGGGCTACAATGAGCAGTTCTTC. This encodes CASRVAGGYNEQFF. Full variable domain (outside the CDR3, taken from reference TRBV19 and TRBJ2-1): DGGITQSPKYLFRKEGQNVTLSCEQNLNHDAMYWYRQDPGQGLRLIYYSQIVNDFQKGDIAEGYSVSREKKESFPLTVTSAQKNPTAFYLCASRVAGGYNEQFFGPGTRLTVL.

In its sample, this clone was seen once. The chain employs TRBV6-6 and TRBJ1-5; 7 bases line up with TRBD1. Trimming cost V 7 bases and J 6 bases; bases outside gene matches: 9. CDR1 MNHNY and CDR2 SVGAGI come from the germline V gene (reference sequence). The CDR3 extends over 14 amino acids. This CDR3 is CASNGGTVVQPQHF. In DNA form, the CDR3 reads TGTGCCAGCAATGGAGGGACAGTGGTTCAGCCCCAGCATTTT.

The V gene is TRBV7-8, the J gene TRBJ2-3; 8 bases align to TRBD2. This CDR3 has 16 residues. Germline CDR1 and CDR2: SGHVS and FQNEAQ. The V segment lost 6 bases and the J segment 3 bases; nucleotides outside the gene matches: 11. The CDR3: CASRAREGGRTDTQYF. The CDR3 DNA reads TGTGCCAGCAGGGCTCGGGAGGGCGGGAGGACAGATACGCAGTATTTT.

This rearrangement joins TRBV27 to TRBJ2-7; D is possibly TRBD1 (5 bases). The CDR3 runs to 15 residues. Deletions cut 3 bases from V and 5 bases from J, with 17 bases between. The V gene's germline CDR1 is MNHEY and CDR2 SMNVEV (reference sequence). This CDR3 is CASSLGVGPGNEQYF. The CDR3 DNA reads TGTGCCAGCAGTTTGGGTGTGGGGCCTGGGAACGAGCAGTACTTC.

The V and J genes are TRBV30 and TRBJ2-1; possible D gene TRBD2, 6 bases. This CDR3 comprises 13 residues. Germline V gives CDR1 GTSNPN, CDR2 SVGIG (reference sequence). V was shortened by 5 bases and J by 7 bases, with 15 bases between the two germline ends. CDR3 residues: CAWVPGDRNEQFF. CDR3 nucleotide sequence: TGTGCCTGGGTACCGGGAGATCGGAATGAGCAGTTCTTC.

CDR3 sequence: CASRGGGPSYEQYF. CDR3 sequence (DNA): TGTGCCAGCAGGGGGGGAGGGCCGTCCTACGAGCAGTACTTC. This chain connects TRBV2 to TRBJ2-7; 7 nucleotides align to TRBD2. V was clipped by 6 bases and J by 1 base; unmatched bases: 6. Per germline, CDR1 SNHLY and CDR2 FYNNEI. This CDR3 region has 14 residues.

CDR3 bases: TGCGCCCGTGGCCAAGCGGACCCGGGAGATGATAGAGAGACCCAGTACTTC. Protein sequence: CARGQADPGDDRETQYF. The chain employs TRBV4-3 and TRBJ2-5, with D possibly TRBD2 on 6 matching bases. The V and J ends lost 11 bases and 4 bases respectively, with 29 bases between them. From germline, CDR1 is LGHNA and CDR2 YSLEER. This CDR3 is built from 17 residues.

The V gene is TRBV27, the J gene TRBJ1-5; the D is unclear. Germline lookup yields CDR1 MNHEY and CDR2 SMNVEV (reference sequence). The CDR3 extends over 13 amino acids. Trimming removed 5 bases at V and 7 bases at J, with 12 bases between. CDR3 sequence: CASSTAPGQPQHF. As DNA, the CDR3 is TGTGCCAGCAGTACAGCTCCTGGGCAGCCCCAGCATTTT.

This chain connects TRBV4-1 to TRBJ1-1, with D unclear. The CDR3 sequence is 16 residues long. The germline V gene encodes CDR1 MGHRA and CDR2 YSYEKL. Trimming pared 0 bases from V and 2 bases from J, leaving 13 bases between. CDR3 in DNA: TGCGCCAGCAGCCAAGATCCCGCGGCGCCTAACACTGAAGCTTTCTTT. This codes for CASSQDPAAPNTEAFF.

This clone was detected once. The V gene is TRBV25-1, the J gene TRBJ1-2; possible D gene TRBD1, 5 bases. Germline CDR1 and CDR2: MGHDK and SYGVNS. The CDR3 has 15 residues. The V end was cut by 1 base, the J end by 1 base, with 10 bases between. The CDR3 DNA sequence: TGTGCCAGCAGTGAATTTGACAGCTTTAACTATGGCTACACCTTC. This sequence encodes CASSEFDSFNYGYTF.

V and J are TRBV7-2 and TRBJ1-4; 7 nucleotides agree with TRBD1. This CDR3 contains 15 residues. Per the germline V gene, CDR1 is SGHTA and CDR2 is FQGNSA. V was pared by 3 bases and J by 1 base, with 2 bases of the junction left unmatched. The CDR3 DNA follows: TGTGCCAGCAGCTTGGGACAGCTAACTAATGAAAAACTGTTTTTT. It specifies CASSLGQLTNEKLFF.

The V call is TRBV4-3, the J call TRBJ2-1, with D hard to call. The germline V gene encodes CDR1 LGHNA and CDR2 YSLEER. V lost 5 bases, J lost 6 bases, and 17 bases lay in between. The CDR3 contains 15 residues. The CDR3: CASSNDPSAPNEQFF. The CDR3 nucleotides are TGCGCCAGCAGCAACGACCCCAGCGCTCCCAATGAGCAGTTCTTC.

The chain recombines TRBV7-6 with TRBJ1-1; D not resolved. The CDR3 consists of 15 residues. V lost 2 bases and J lost 2, with 12 bases in between. Per germline, CDR1 SGHVS and CDR2 FNYEAQ. The CDR3 DNA reads TGTGCCAGCAGCTTAACCGAGAGCTATAACACTGAAGCTTTCTTT. Translated, it gives CASSLTESYNTEAFF.

The chain links TRBV7-9 to TRBJ2-5; TRBD1 matches 8 bases. Germline V CDR1 and CDR2: SEHNR, FQNEAQ (reference sequence). There are 15 residues in the CDR3. V was clipped by 8 bases and J by 4 bases; unmatched bases: 12. CDR3 residues: CASSGTGFGGETQYF. The CDR3 bases are TGTGCCAGCTCGGGGACAGGATTTGGGGGAGAGACCCAGTACTTC.

This sequence joins TRBV14 and TRBJ2-2; 11 nucleotides align to TRBD2. CDR3 length: 16 residues. CDR1 and CDR2 from the germline V gene are SGHDN and FVKESK. Losses at the gene ends were 4 bases for V and 6 bases for J; bases not matched to a gene: 7. CDR3 in amino acids: CASSRTLAGVAGELFF. DNA of the CDR3: TGTGCCAGCAGCCGGACACTAGCGGGAGTGGCCGGGGAGCTGTTTTTT. Full variable domain (remainder filled in from reference TRBV14 and TRBJ2-2): EAGVTQFPSHSVIEKGQTVTLRCDPISGHDNLYWYRRVMGKEIKFLLHFVKESKQDESGMPNNRFLAERTGGTYSTLKVQPAELEDSGVYFCASSRTLAGVAGELFFGEGSRLTVL.

This sequence joins TRBV2 and TRBJ2-7; 7 positions agree with TRBD1. The length of the CDR3 is 13 residues. Trimming at V came to 3 bases and at J to 3 bases, leaving 2 bases not matched to a gene. CDR1 and CDR2 from the germline V gene are SNHLY and FYNNEI. The CDR3, as DNA: TGTGCCAGCAGTGAGACAGGGAGCTACGAGCAGTACTTC. It encodes CASSETGSYEQYF.

The gene calls are TRBV5-1 and TRBJ2-2, with D possibly matching TRBD1 (6 bases). V gave up 6 bases and J gave up 5 bases, with 8 bases separating them. This CDR3 comprises 12 residues. CDR1 and CDR2 from the germline V gene are SGHRS and YFSETQ. The CDR3 region is CASIQGTGELFF. Written as DNA, the CDR3 is TGCGCCAGCATCCAGGGGACCGGGGAGCTGTTTTTT.

In DNA, the CDR3 is TGTGCCAGTAGTCCCGGGTATGGCTACACCTTC. This sequence encodes CASSPGYGYTF. The chain recombines TRBV19 with TRBJ1-2, with D unclear. V was shortened by 5 bases and J by 5 bases, with 6 bases between the two germline ends. Per the germline V gene, CDR1 is LNHDA and CDR2 is SQIVND (reference sequence). The CDR3 totals 11 residues. Drawing the rest from reference TRBV19 and TRBJ1-2, the complete variable domain is DGGITQSPKYLFRKEGQNVTLSCEQNLNHDAMYWYRQDPGQGLRLIYYSQIVNDFQKGDIAEGYSVSREKKESFPLTVTSAQKNPTAFYLCASSPGYGYTFGSGTRLTVV.

This chain connects TRBV19 to TRBJ2-2; D is ambiguous. CDR3 length equals 15 residues. CDR1 is LNHDA, CDR2 SQIVND, per germline (reference sequence). Trimming stripped 7 bases from V and 0 bases from J, with 12 bases between. CDR3 in DNA: TGTGCCAGTACGTGGCATTTGACGAACACCGGGGAGCTGTTTTTT. The encoded protein is CASTWHLTNTGELFF. Filled out from reference TRBV19 and TRBJ2-2, the complete variable domain reads DGGITQSPKYLFRKEGQNVTLSCEQNLNHDAMYWYRQDPGQGLRLIYYSQIVNDFQKGDIAEGYSVSREKKESFPLTVTSAQKNPTAFYLCASTWHLTNTGELFFGEGSRLTVL.

The chain carries TRBV6-4 and TRBJ2-7; possibly TRBD1 for D (6 bases). This CDR3 spans 13 amino acids. Trimming stripped 5 bases from V and 5 bases from J, with 13 bases between. Germline V CDR1 and CDR2: MRHNA, SNTAGT. CDR3 bases: TGTGCCAGCAGTAGAACAGGGTTCCACGAGCAGTACTTC. It translates to CASSRTGFHEQYF.

This clone was recorded once. The chain uses TRBV7-8 and TRBJ2-5; D ambiguous. Germline V gene sequence: CDR1 SGHVS, CDR2 FQNEAQ. Trimming left V 0 bases short and J 0 bases short, with 8 bases between. The CDR3 extends over 15 amino acids. Here the CDR3 reads CASSLAWLYQETQYF. CDR3 DNA sequence: TGTGCCAGCAGCTTAGCGTGGCTGTACCAAGAGACCCAGTACTTC.